Listed below are T cell receptor beta chains from one sample, sequenced in a study of CD8+ T cells in alopecia areata. Assay used: immunoSEQ multiplex PCR; TCRdb lists only in-frame clones, some missing. The sample carries some 170,000 clones, approximately 62% recorded once. This material consisted of CD4+ T cells sorted from blood, taken at week 0. Every receptor here comes from a human donor with alopecia areata. Both conserved end residues are part of each CDR3. Each record gives: clone size, D gene, J gene, V gene, CDR3 DNA, CDR3 protein. D genes are given only for firm matches. Some rows have no size entry. The others give once, few or many, or a class for an expanded clone.

few	.	TRBJ1-1	TRBV5-1	TGCGCCAGCAACGATAAACAGGGAGATAGCGGAGCTTTCTTT	CASNDKQGDSGAFF
.	.	TRBJ2-1	TRBV29-1	TGCAGCGCAGAGCCGGAGGTCAATGAGCAGTTCTTC	CSAEPEVNEQFF
.	.	TRBJ2-2	TRBV5-1	TGCGCCAGCAGCTTGGCCAGATCCGGGGAGCTGTTTTTT	CASSLARSGELFF
.	.	TRBJ1-4	TRBV16	TGTGCCAGCAGCCTTGGACAGGAAAAACTGTTTTTT	CASSLGQEKLFF
.	.	TRBJ1-1	TRBV29-1	TGCAGCGTAGGAAACACTGAAGCTTTCTTT	CSVGNTEAFF
.	.	TRBJ2-4	TRBV9	TGTGCCAGCAGCGTAGGAGACAGGTGGGGTAACATTCAGTACTTC	CASSVGDRWGNIQYF
.	.	TRBJ2-7	TRBV30	TGTGCCTGGAAACCGGGACTCAGCTCCTACGAGCAGTACTTC	CAWKPGLSSYEQYF
once	TRBD1	TRBJ2-7	TRBV27	TGTGCCAGCGGCGACAGGGAAGCCTACGAGCAGTACTTC	CASGDREAYEQYF
.	.	TRBJ1-2	TRBV29-1	TGCAGCGTACCCGGGACCCTAAATGGCTACACCTTC	CSVPGTLNGYTF
few	TRBD1	TRBJ2-5	TRBV7-2	TGTGCCAGCAGCCCAGGGACAGGGGCCCTTGAGACCCAGTACTTC	CASSPGTGALETQYF
few	.	TRBJ1-1	TRBV25-1	TGTGCCAGCAGTGGGGCCCTAGGAGCTTTCTTT	CASSGALGAFF
.	.	TRBJ1-2	TRBV29-1	TGCAGCGTTGAAAACATCAACTATGGCTACACCTTC	CSVENINYGYTF
.	.	TRBJ1-2	TRBV7-9	TGTGCCAGCAGCTCGGCCTCGGGGGCGGGCTATGGCTACACCTTC	CASSSASGAGYGYTF
.	.	TRBJ2-7	TRBV29-1	TGCAGCGTCAAGACTGGAACCTACGAGCAGTACTTC	CSVKTGTYEQYF
few	.	TRBJ2-1	TRBV13	TGTGCCAGCAGCCTAACTAGGGCTAAGAGCTCCTACAATGAGCAGTTCTTC	CASSLTRAKSSYNEQFF
.	.	TRBJ1-2	TRBV10-2	TGCGCCAGCAGTGAGACGAGCGGCTACACCTTC	CASSETSGYTF
few	TRBD1	TRBJ2-7	TRBV10-3	TGTGCCATCAGTGGGGCGATACCGGGACAGGGGGCCTACGAGCAGTACTTC	CAISGAIPGQGAYEQYF
.	.	TRBJ2-3	TRBV29-1	TGCAGCGTTGGCGGGGTCGTCACAGATACGCAGTATTTT	CSVGGVVTDTQYF
few	TRBD2	TRBJ2-3	TRBV6-1	TGTGCCAGCAGTGTGGGACTAGCGGGGGAAGATACGCAGTATTTT	CASSVGLAGEDTQYF
.	TRBD1	TRBJ2-1	TRBV11-1	TGTGCCAGCAGCCAATCCGGGACAGGGACCGATGAGCAGTTCTTC	CASSQSGTGTDEQFF
.	.	TRBJ2-6	TRBV27	TGTGCCTCAGGGGCTTACTCTGGGGCCAACGTCCTGACTTTC	CASGAYSGANVLTF
.	TRBD2	TRBJ2-1	TRBV4-2	TGTGCCAGCAGTCGCGGACTAGCGGGGTCTAGCTCCTACAATGAGCAGTTCTTC	CASSRGLAGSSSYNEQFF
.	.	TRBJ1-2	TRBV30	TGTGCCTGGAAGGTTTCTAACTATGGCTACACCTTC	CAWKVSNYGYTF
.	.	TRBJ1-6	TRBV30	TGTGCCTGGAGTCAATCGCGAACATTCTCCCGAAGCTCCTATAATTCACCCCTCCACTTT	CAWSQSRTFSRSSYNSPLHF
many	.	TRBJ1-5	TRBV6-1	TGTGCCAGCGGCGGAAATCAGCCCCAGCATTTT	CASGGNQPQHF
.	.	TRBJ2-1	TRBV29-1	TGCAGCGTATACCGAGACCAAGACAGGTCCAATGAGCAGTTCTTC	CSVYRDQDRSNEQFF
few	.	TRBJ2-3	TRBV29-1	TGCAGCGAAACGGACAGCACAGATACGCAGTATTTT	CSETDSTDTQYF
.	.	TRBJ1-1	TRBV30	TGTGCCTGGAGTGCACTAACCACTGAAGCTTTCTTT	CAWSALTTEAFF
.	.	TRBJ1-2	TRBV4-2	TGTGCCAGCAGCCAAGATGAGAGTAACTATGGCTACACCTTC	CASSQDESNYGYTF
once	.	TRBJ1-2	TRBV29-1	TGCAGCGCTAGCGGACAGATAAACTATGGCTACACCTTC	CSASGQINYGYTF
.	.	TRBJ2-5	TRBV5-1	TGCGCCAGCAGCGGCGGGGGCAGAGAGACCCAGTACTTC	CASSGGGRETQYF
.	.	TRBJ1-5	TRBV25-1	TGTGCCAGCAGTGAATATGATCAGCCCCAGCATTTT	CASSEYDQPQHF
.	.	TRBJ1-2	TRBV29-1	TGCGGCGTTGAAGATCCGGGGAACTATGGCTACACCTTC	CGVEDPGNYGYTF
few	TRBD2	TRBJ2-5	TRBV7-2	TGTGCCAGCAGCCTCAGCGGGGGATTATACCAAGAGACCCAGTACTTC	CASSLSGGLYQETQYF
.	.	TRBJ1-1	TRBV14	TGTGCCAGCAGCTACGGGGGAATTGAAGCTTTCTTT	CASSYGGIEAFF
few	TRBD1	TRBJ2-7	TRBV5-1	TGCGCCAGCAGCTTGCGGACAGGGGGGTACGACTACGAGCAGTACTTC	CASSLRTGGYDYEQYF
.	.	TRBJ2-3	TRBV2	TGTGCCAGCAGTCGGATAGCCACGCAGTATTTT	CASSRIATQYF
.	TRBD1	TRBJ2-1	TRBV14	TGTGCCAGCAGCCAACTAGACAGGGTGGGTGAGCAGTTCTTC	CASSQLDRVGEQFF
.	.	TRBJ1-2	TRBV30	TGTGCCTGGAGCGGTACAGCCCACTATGGCTACACCTTC	CAWSGTAHYGYTF